This record covers a single TCR beta chain. This entry belongs to a study of blood T cell repertoires in COVID-19. Germline V gene sequence: CDR1 MDHEN, CDR2 SYDVKM. V dropped 10 bases and J dropped 4 bases, with 22 bases sitting between them. The CDR3 has 15 amino acids. Only in-frame clones appear in the TCRdb table, and some are missing; sequencing was by immunoSEQ multiplex PCR. The repertoire consists of a few hundred thousand clones, with about 85% occurring once and the leading ten covering around 1%. The chain recombines TRBV28 with TRBJ1-2; D unresolved. The receptor was isolated from a human donor with COVID-19, enrolled during active disease. The donor label of this sample is uncertain. Sequencing was done on a sample of peripheral blood. CDR3 in DNA: TGTGCCACCCTAAGGGAGCCCCCGGTTATCTATGGCTACACCTTC. Protein: CATLREPPVIYGYTF.